Each of the 27 T cell receptor beta chains below was sequenced from the same sample in a study of T cells in Graves' hyperthyroidism and ophthalmopathy. Amplification of TCR beta CDR3 regions was performed using RNA transcripts as template. Researchers ran a first-round RT-PCR on the TCR CDR3 using the HTBI primer set. Using its own MiXCR run on the multiplex PCR reads, TCRdb lists one record per CDR3 protein. The profile shows fewer than 650,000 distinct CDR3 sequences, approximately 13% of them singletons. Material for sequencing was blood. The source of these receptors is a young woman with Graves' hyperthyroidism that later progressed to Graves' ophthalmopathy.

This clonotype showed up many times. The rearrangement uses TRBV30 and TRBJ1-1; 8 positions agree with TRBD1. The germline V gene encodes CDR1 GTSNPN and CDR2 SVGIG (reference sequence). V was pared by 1 base and J by 10 bases, with 5 bases of the junction left unmatched. The CDR3 contains 12 residues. The chain's CDR3 is CAWSGGDRTAFF. In DNA, the CDR3 is TGTGCCTGGAGTGGGGGGGACAGGACAGCTTTCTTT.

The chain couples TRBV6-1 to TRBJ2-3, with 8 bases aligning to TRBD2. The V and J ends lost 2 bases and 1 base, in that order; junction bases with no gene match: 8. Germline CDR1 is MNHNS and CDR2 is SASEGT. The CDR3 runs 17 residues. CDR3 loop: CASSELSGGGGTDTQYF. The CDR3 nucleotides read TGTGCCAGCAGTGAACTGTCCGGGGGGGGGGGCACAGATACGCAGTATTTT.

This clonotype was counted at least ten times. This sequence joins TRBV5-1 and TRBJ1-4, with D hard to call. The CDR3 loop spans 14 amino acids. CDR1 and CDR2 from the germline V gene are SGHRS and YFSETQ. V shed 2 bases and J shed 5 bases, with 10 bases lying between them. The CDR3 coding sequence is TGCGCCAGCAGCTTTTCAGGCGGCAATGAAAAACTGTTTTTT. It specifies CASSFSGGNEKLFF.

This clonotype occurred a few times. The chain uses TRBV3-1 and TRBJ2-5; no clear D gene. Deletions cut 4 bases from V and 3 bases from J, with 9 bases between. Germline assignment: CDR1 LGHDT and CDR2 YNNKEL (reference sequence). This CDR3 spans 13 amino acids. The CDR3 region is CASSRLDKETQYF. The CDR3, as DNA: TGTGCCAGCAGCCGCTTAGATAAAGAGACCCAGTACTTC.

The genes are TRBV19 and TRBJ2-7, with D perhaps being TRBD1 or TRBD2 (5 bases each). Trimming shortened V by 6 bases and J by 5 bases, and 20 bases separated the two germline ends. The CDR3 covers 15 residues. Germline V gene lookup returns CDR1 LNHDA and CDR2 SQIVND (reference sequence). This CDR3 reads CASSTQTSGTHEQYF. The CDR3 nucleotides are TGTGCCAGTAGCACCCAAACCTCAGGGACCCACGAGCAGTACTTC. The complete variable domain, with remaining parts taken from reference TRBV19 and TRBJ2-7, reads DGGITQSPKYLFRKEGQNVTLSCEQNLNHDAMYWYRQDPGQGLRLIYYSQIVNDFQKGDIAEGYSVSREKKESFPLTVTSAQKNPTAFYLCASSTQTSGTHEQYFGPGTRLTVT.

Ten or more counts support this clonotype. This chain links TRBV28 with TRBJ1-4; no firm D call. Germline V gene data show CDR1 as MDHEN and CDR2 as SYDVKM. There are 13 residues in the CDR3. V was shortened by 5 bases and J by 10 bases, with 14 bases between the two germline ends. The CDR3 sequence is CASSPTTEGKLFF. The DNA of the CDR3 is TGTGCCAGCAGTCCAACTACGGAGGGAAAACTGTTTTTT. Using reference TRBV28 and TRBJ1-4 for the parts outside the CDR3, the full variable domain is DVKVTQSSRYLVKRTGEKVFLECVQDMDHENMFWYRQDPGLGLRLIYFSYDVKMKEKGDIPEGYSVSREKKERFSLILESASTNQTSMYLCASSPTTEGKLFFGSGTQLSVL.

This clonotype has a handful of counts. The chain has TRBV19 and TRBJ2-3; 11 bases align to TRBD2. J lost 4 bases, V lost 4 bases, and 16 bases had no gene match. Germline V lookup: CDR1 LNHDA, CDR2 SQIVND (reference sequence). This CDR3 has 19 residues. The CDR3 sequence: CASSSPLGASGGTSDTQYF. As DNA, the CDR3 is TGTGCCAGTAGTAGCCCCCTGGGGGCTAGCGGGGGGACCTCAGATACGCAGTATTTT. Full variable domain (missing parts from reference TRBV19 and TRBJ2-3): DGGITQSPKYLFRKEGQNVTLSCEQNLNHDAMYWYRQDPGQGLRLIYYSQIVNDFQKGDIAEGYSVSREKKESFPLTVTSAQKNPTAFYLCASSSPLGASGGTSDTQYFGPGTRLTVL.

This clonotype has at least ten counts. The rearrangement links TRBV10-3 to TRBJ2-1, with TRBD2 identical over 11 bases. The germline CDR1 and CDR2 sequences are ENHRY and SYGVKD. Trimming at V came to 5 bases and at J to 5 bases, leaving 8 bases not matched to a gene. This CDR3 comprises 16 residues. The CDR3 protein is CAISKTLAGVDNEQFF. The CDR3, as DNA: TGTGCCATCAGTAAGACACTAGCGGGAGTTGACAATGAGCAGTTCTTC.

This clonotype has at least ten counts. This chain links TRBV2 with TRBJ1-1; D unclear. Trimming removed 6 bases at V and 7 bases at J, with 12 bases between. The CDR3 sequence is 12 residues long. The germline gives CDR1 SNHLY, CDR2 FYNNEI. The CDR3 spells CASSQTLNEAFF. CDR3 DNA sequence: TGTGCCAGCAGCCAGACGCTTAATGAAGCTTTCTTT.

Ten or more counts support this clonotype. The J gene is TRBJ1-6, the V gene TRBV28, with unresolved D. Germline CDR1 MDHEN, CDR2 SYDVKM. The CDR3 length is 13 residues. V lost 5 bases to trimming and J lost 10 bases, with 12 bases between them. The CDR3 DNA sequence: TGTGCCAGCAGTCTACTCGGGAAATCACCCCTCCACTTT. Encoded protein: CASSLLGKSPLHF.

This clonotype was counted ten times or more. This CDR3 is CASSVVEGGRTEAFF. CDR3 DNA sequence: TGTGCCAGCAGCGTAGTGGAGGGCGGGCGGACTGAAGCTTTCTTT. The genes are TRBV9 and TRBJ1-1; the D is unclear. The CDR3 consists of 15 residues. Per germline, CDR1 SGDLS and CDR2 YYNGEE. The germline V and J ends were trimmed by 0 bases and 5 bases, with 14 bases remaining between them.

The chain uses TRBV2 and TRBJ2-7; TRBD1 aligns across 10 bases. Germline lookup yields CDR1 SNHLY and CDR2 FYNNEI. The CDR3 extends over 15 amino acids. The junction had 6 bases not matched to a gene; V was cut back by 2 bases and J by 5 bases. CDR3 nucleotide sequence: TGTGCCAGCAGTGAAAGACAGGGGGCATTGAACGAGCAGTACTTC. Residues: CASSERQGALNEQYF.

This clonotype has a count of ten or more. The rearrangement joins TRBV28 to TRBJ1-1; no reliable D call. The CDR3 extends over 13 amino acids. V was shortened by 5 bases and J by 6 bases, with 13 bases between the two germline ends. Germline CDR1 MDHEN, CDR2 SYDVKM. CDR3 DNA sequence: TGTGCCAGCAGTGCCGGGATGGACGCTGAAGCTTTCTTT. Amino acid sequence: CASSAGMDAEAFF.

This clonotype was recorded at least ten times. The V and J genes are TRBV29-1 and TRBJ2-6; possible D gene TRBD2, 6 bases. CDR1 is SQVTM and CDR2 is ANQGSEA in the germline V gene. Trimming took off 4 bases at V and 2 bases at J, with 12 bases between the two ends. CDR3 length: 15 residues. The CDR3, as DNA: TGCAGCGTTGTTTCATGGAGGGCTGGGGCCAACGTCCTGACTTTC. Translation: CSVVSWRAGANVLTF.

In regard to this clonotype: A far larger clone is one base from this, pointing to a likely read error. The CDR3 sequence: CASSLGQLYNEQFF. The CDR3 DNA sequence: TGTGCCAGCTCACTGGGACAACTTTACAATGAGCAGTTCTTC. This rearrangement joins TRBV28 to TRBJ2-1; tentative D call: TRBD1 (6 bases). Trimming left V 8 bases short and J 4 bases short, with 15 bases between. Germline CDR1 is MDHEN and CDR2 is SYDVKM. This CDR3 is built from 14 residues.

The rearrangement links TRBV20-1 to TRBJ1-1; no clear D. This CDR3 region has 11 residues. V gave up 2 bases and J gave up 4 bases, with 5 bases separating them. The germline V gene has CDR1 DFQATT and CDR2 SNEGSKA (reference sequence). The CDR3: CSARYTTEAFF. For the CDR3, the DNA is TGCAGTGCTAGATACACCACTGAAGCTTTCTTT.

This clonotype was counted ten times or more. The chain joins TRBV27 to TRBJ2-1, with TRBD2 matching 7 bases. The CDR3 contains 14 residues. Trimming removed 5 bases from V and 4 bases from J; junction bases left unmatched: 5. The germline V gene encodes CDR1 MNHEY and CDR2 SMNVEV (reference sequence). The CDR3 here is CASSTDGGYNEQFF. Here the CDR3 DNA reads TGTGCCAGCAGTACAGACGGGGGGTACAATGAGCAGTTCTTC.

In the case of this clonotype: A single base separates this from a much larger clone, so it may be a read error. This chain uses TRBV7-3 with TRBJ2-2; 7 bases match TRBD1. From germline, CDR1 is SGHTA and CDR2 FQGTGA. The CDR3 runs 13 residues. The DNA of the CDR3 is TGTGCCAGCAACAGGGGAGACACCGGGGAGCTGCTTTTT. Its protein is CASNRGDTGELLF.

This clonotype was counted a few times. The chain joins TRBV19 to TRBJ1-2; the D is unclear. The V end lost 0 bases, the J end lost 8 bases, and 10 bases lay between the germline ends. CDR1 and CDR2 from the germline V gene are LNHDA and SQIVND (reference sequence). The CDR3 covers 13 residues. In DNA, the CDR3 is TGTGCCAGTAGTATAGAGCCGGCGGAAGGCTACACCTTC. Protein: CASSIEPAEGYTF.

This clonotype occurred a few times. This sequence joins TRBV19 and TRBJ2-2; 8 nucleotides align to TRBD2. V gave up 4 bases and J gave up 5 bases; unmatched junction bases: 6. Germline CDR1 and CDR2: LNHDA and SQIVND (reference sequence). The CDR3 has 15 amino acids. Here the CDR3 reads CASSTGGGRTGELFF. CDR3 bases: TGTGCCAGTAGTACGGGGGGGGGCCGGACCGGGGAGCTGTTTTTT.

This clonotype was seen at least ten times. This chain links TRBV10-3 with TRBJ2-3; TRBD2 matches at 8 bases. This CDR3 is built from 19 residues. J was trimmed by 0 bases and V by 2 bases; bases with no gene match: 13. CDR1 is ENHRY and CDR2 is SYGVKD in the germline V gene. DNA of the CDR3: TGTGCCATCAGTGAGCCCCAAGGAGCGGGAGCGACGAGCACAGATACGCAGTATTTT. Its protein is CAISEPQGAGATSTDTQYF.

The CDR3 nucleotides are TGCAGCGTTGGGGATTACGAGCAGTACTTC. This gives the protein CSVGDYEQYF. The chain combines TRBV29-1 with TRBJ2-7; the D is unclear. CDR1 is SQVTM and CDR2 is ANQGSEA in the germline V gene. Trimming removed 4 bases from V and 4 bases from J, with 5 bases in between. The CDR3 contains 10 residues.

This clonotype was observed at least ten times. The J gene is TRBJ2-3, the V gene TRBV11-2, with TRBD1 matching 12 bases. V trimming: 5 bases; J trimming: 4 bases; junction bases outside the gene matches: 4. Germline CDR1 SGHAT, CDR2 FQNNGV. The CDR3 extends over 15 amino acids. CDR3 DNA: TGTGCCAGCAGCCTGGGACAGGGGGCGGCAGATACGCAGTATTTT. Translation gives CASSLGQGAADTQYF.

The table lists this clonotype with a count of one. The chain carries TRBV7-9 and TRBJ2-7, with 10 bases lining up with TRBD1. Trimming removed 8 bases from V and 3 bases from J; junction bases left unmatched: 7. The CDR3 sequence is 14 residues long. Germline-derived CDR1 and CDR2 are SEHNR and FQNEAQ (reference sequence). CDR3 nucleotides: TGTGCCAGCGGCGTCGGACAGGGGGTCTACGAGCAGTACTTC. It specifies CASGVGQGVYEQYF.

This clonotype was seen ten or more times. V is TRBV2 and J is TRBJ1-1; D not resolved. Germline CDR1 is SNHLY and CDR2 is FYNNEI. Trimming took off 1 base at V and 2 bases at J, with 8 bases between the two ends. The CDR3 loop spans 14 amino acids. In DNA form, the CDR3 reads TGTGCCAGCAGTGAAGTCAGATCTAACACTGAAGCTTTCTTT. This sequence encodes CASSEVRSNTEAFF.

The chain carries TRBV7-9 and TRBJ2-1, with D possibly matching TRBD2 (6 bases). CDR3 length equals 15 residues. CDR1 and CDR2 from the germline V gene are SEHNR and FQNEAQ (reference sequence). V was shortened by 6 bases and J by 4 bases, with 16 bases between the two germline ends. CDR3 sequence: CASSRDSAGYNEQFF. CDR3 in DNA: TGTGCCAGCAGTCGGGATTCTGCGGGATACAATGAGCAGTTCTTC.

This clonotype appeared a few times. The V and J genes are TRBV12-5 and TRBJ2-1, with TRBD1 identical over 8 bases. Germline lookup yields CDR1 LGHNT and CDR2 FRNRAP. This CDR3 region has 15 residues. The junction had 11 bases not matched to a gene; V was cut back by 6 bases and J by 7 bases. The CDR3 protein is CASGPGTGPRNEQFF. The CDR3 DNA follows: TGTGCTAGTGGGCCCGGGACAGGTCCGAGGAATGAGCAGTTCTTC.